The 13 T cell receptor beta chains below come from one sample, sequenced in a study of regulatory T cells in long-lasting Graves disease. Indicated time point: newly diagnosed GD, antithyroid drugs for less than 3 months. PBMCs provided the RNA from which the TCR library was made. With iRepertoire HTBI primers and Arm-PCR of CDR3 regions, TCR beta libraries were built. TCRdb used MiXCR to reprocess the multiplex PCR reads, holding one entry per CDR3 protein. The sample includes 550,000 to 700,000 distinct CDR3 sequences, more than 15% seen only once; the top ten take about 12%. These same data were also listed under a study on T cells in Graves' hyperthyroidism and ophthalmopathy.

This sample comprised peripheral blood mononuclear cells (PBMCs), obtained at new diagnosis, from a patient treated with antithyroid drugs. The origin of the receptors is a man between 18 and 29 years old with Graves disease.

The chain carries TRBV6-1 and TRBJ2-3; tentative D call: TRBD2 (5 bases). V was trimmed by 6 bases and J by 3 bases, leaving 13 bases between them. This CDR3 contains 14 residues. The germline gives CDR1 MNHNS, CDR2 SASEGT. The CDR3 is CASRGGLNTDTQYF. As DNA, the CDR3 is TGTGCCAGCAGGGGCGGACTCAATACAGATACGCAGTATTTT.

The CDR3 sequence is CASSVDGAGGHSTDTQYF. The CDR3 DNA reads TGTGCCAGCAGCGTAGATGGGGCGGGAGGGCACTCCACAGATACGCAGTATTTT. The chain links TRBV9 to TRBJ2-3; 9 bases are shared with TRBD2. CDR3 length: 18 amino acids. Looked up from germline, CDR1 is SGDLS and CDR2 is YYNGEE. V shed 0 bases and J 2 bases; nucleotides not matched to a gene: 10.

V usage is TRBV7-9 and J usage is TRBJ2-1, with D possibly TRBD2 on 6 matching bases. Germline V gives CDR1 SEHNR, CDR2 FQNEAQ (reference sequence). Trimming shortened V by 6 bases and J by 2 bases, and 11 bases separated the two germline ends. CDR3 length: 14 amino acids. CDR3 sequence: CASRFGGTYNEQFF. The CDR3 region has the DNA TGTGCCAGCAGATTTGGGGGGACCTACAATGAGCAGTTCTTC. Supplemented by reference TRBV7-9 and TRBJ2-1, the full variable domain reads DTGVSQNPRHKITKRGQNVTFRCDPISEHNRLYWYRQTLGQGPEFLTYFQNEAQLEKSRLLSDRFSAERPKGSFSTLEIQRTEQGDSAMYLCASRFGGTYNEQFFGPGTRLTVL.

The chain recombines TRBV20-1 with TRBJ2-6; D call uncertain. Germline-derived CDR1 and CDR2 are DFQATT and SNEGSKA (reference sequence). Between the trimmed V and J ends, which lost 7 bases and 0 bases, there was a span of 10 bases. The CDR3 has 14 residues. The CDR3 sequence: CSGLGNSGANVLTF. The CDR3 region has the DNA TGCAGTGGGTTGGGGAACTCTGGGGCCAACGTCCTGACTTTC.

This clonotype was counted at least ten times. The gene calls are TRBV28 and TRBJ2-7, with TRBD2 identical over 7 bases. This CDR3 is 16 amino acids long. The J segment lost 2 bases and the V segment lost 6 bases, leaving 13 bases of the junction unmatched. Germline V lookup: CDR1 MDHEN, CDR2 SYDVKM. The CDR3 sequence is CASSYFWGEGTYEQYF. CDR3 in DNA: TGTGCCAGCAGCTACTTTTGGGGGGAGGGCACCTACGAGCAGTACTTC.

This clonotype has at least ten counts. The gene calls are TRBV6-1 and TRBJ2-5, with 8 nucleotides matching TRBD1. Germline V lookup: CDR1 MNHNS, CDR2 SASEGT. The CDR3 has 16 amino acids. V lost 4 bases to trimming and J lost 3 bases; unmatched junction nucleotides: 10. The CDR3 is CASSVAQGAWEETQYF. The CDR3 bases are TGTGCCAGCAGTGTTGCTCAGGGGGCGTGGGAAGAGACCCAGTACTTC.

This clonotype was seen a few times. This chain connects TRBV5-1 to TRBJ2-7; 9 positions agree with TRBD2. V trimming: 4 bases; J trimming: 0 bases; junction bases outside the gene matches: 5. Germline lookup yields CDR1 SGHRS and CDR2 YFSETQ. The CDR3 has 15 residues. The CDR3 sequence is CASSLQRGVSYEQYF. In DNA form, the CDR3 reads TGCGCCAGCAGCCTCCAGCGGGGGGTCTCCTACGAGCAGTACTTC.

Ten or more counts support this clonotype. The chain combines TRBV18 with TRBJ1-1; D unresolved. Germline CDR1 KGHSH, CDR2 LQKENI. The CDR3 loop spans 14 amino acids. Trimming removed 3 bases at V and 0 bases at J, with 8 bases between. Here the CDR3 reads CASSPSLLNTEAFF. The CDR3 DNA reads TGTGCCAGCTCACCTTCTCTCTTGAACACTGAAGCTTTCTTT.

For this clonotype: This may stem from a read error, because a much larger clone lies one nucleotide away. This chain joins TRBV5-1 and TRBJ2-2; D possibly matches TRBD1 or TRBD2 (5 bases each). This CDR3 has 15 residues. Per germline, CDR1 SGHRS and CDR2 YFSETQ. The CDR3 sequence: CASSLSQGETGEPFF. The CDR3 DNA reads as TGCGCCAGCAGCTTAAGTCAGGGCGAGACCGGGGAGCCGTTTTTT.

This clonotype appeared many times. The chain carries TRBV11-2 and TRBJ1-2; D gene ambiguous. The V end lost 5 bases, the J end lost 3 bases, and 13 bases lay between the germline ends. In germline, CDR1 is SGHAT, CDR2 FQNNGV. This CDR3 region has 14 residues. CDR3 nucleotide sequence: TGTGCCAGCAGCCAAAGAGAGGCCCACTATGGCTACACCTTC. Amino acids: CASSQREAHYGYTF.

This clonotype was counted between two and nine times. Here the CDR3 reads CASSFVNSNQPQHF. DNA of the CDR3: TGTGCCAGCAGCTTTGTTAATAGCAATCAGCCCCAGCATTTT. The chain uses TRBV7-9 and TRBJ1-5; D uncertain. Germline values: CDR1 SEHNR, CDR2 FQNEAQ (reference sequence). V shed 3 bases and J shed 0 bases, with 6 bases lying between them. The CDR3 totals 14 residues.

This clonotype was observed many times. This chain joins TRBV11-2 and TRBJ2-1; TRBD2 matches at 10 bases. This CDR3 comprises 14 residues. V was pared by 4 bases and J by 9 bases, with 6 bases of the junction left unmatched. Germline CDR1 SGHAT, CDR2 FQNNGV. The CDR3 DNA is TGTGCCAGCAGCTCGGGACTAGCGAGCGGTGAGCAGTTCTTC. Translating it yields CASSSGLASGEQFF. The whole variable domain, filled in from reference TRBV11-2 and TRBJ2-1, reads EAGVAQSPRYKIIEKRQSVAFWCNPISGHATLYWYQQILGQGPKLLIQFQNNGVVDDSQLPKDRFSAERLKGVDSTLKIQPAKLEDSAVYLCASSSGLASGEQFFGPGTRLTVL.

This clonotype was seen repeatedly, ten times or more. The J gene is TRBJ2-1, the V gene TRBV27, with 10 positions matching TRBD2. The V gene's germline CDR1 is MNHEY and CDR2 SMNVEV (reference sequence). CDR3 size: 15 residues. Trimming removed 10 bases from V and 1 base from J; junction bases left unmatched: 7. The CDR3 bases are TGTGCCACCCGACTAGCGGGTGGGTCCTACAATGAGCAGTTCTTC. It specifies CATRLAGGSYNEQFF.